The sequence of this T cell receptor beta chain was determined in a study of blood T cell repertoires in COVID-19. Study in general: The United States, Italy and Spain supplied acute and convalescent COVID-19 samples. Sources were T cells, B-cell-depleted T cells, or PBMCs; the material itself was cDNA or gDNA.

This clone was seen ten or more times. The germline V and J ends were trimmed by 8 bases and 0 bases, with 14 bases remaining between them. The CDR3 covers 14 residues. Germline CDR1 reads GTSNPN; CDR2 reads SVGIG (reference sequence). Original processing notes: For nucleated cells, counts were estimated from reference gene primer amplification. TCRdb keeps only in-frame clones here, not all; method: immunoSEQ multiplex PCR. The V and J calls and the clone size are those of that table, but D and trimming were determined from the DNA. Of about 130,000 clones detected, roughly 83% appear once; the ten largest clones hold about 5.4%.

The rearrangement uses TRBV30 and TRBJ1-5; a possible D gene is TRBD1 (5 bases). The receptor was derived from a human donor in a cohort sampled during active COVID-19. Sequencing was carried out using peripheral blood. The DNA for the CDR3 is TGTGCCGCGGACGCAGGGTATAGCAATCAGCCCCAGCATTTT. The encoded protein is CAADAGYSNQPQHF.